The rows below give T cell receptor beta chains drawn from one sample of a study of CD8+ T cells in alopecia areata. Data came from immunoSEQ multiplex PCR; TCRdb stores just in-frame clones and leaves some out. The profile shows approximately 150,000 clones, about 67% of them singletons. The sequencing here drew on CD8+ T cells sorted from blood, taken at week 0. The receptors shown here come from a human donor with alopecia areata. Each CDR3 is given with its conserved first and last residue. The order of the fields is clone size, V gene, J gene, D gene, CDR3 protein, CDR3 DNA. The D gene is left open where the match is weak. Some rows have no size entry. The others give once, few or many, or a class for an expanded clone.

>NA|TRBV6-1|TRBJ1-5|NA
CASSARDTSYSNQPQHF
TGTGCCAGCAGTGCCCGGGACACTTCTTATAGCAATCAGCCCCAGCATTTT
>NA|TRBV27|TRBJ2-6|TRBD1
CASSRDSSSGANVLTF
TGTGCCAGCAGTCGGGACAGTTCCTCTGGGGCCAACGTCCTGACTTTC
>few|TRBV15|TRBJ1-6|TRBD1
CATSRQGVNSPLHF
TGTGCCACCAGCCGACAGGGGGTTAACTCACCCCTCCACTTT
>NA|TRBV7-2|TRBJ1-2|NA
CASSSPAGVNGYTF
TGTGCCAGCAGCTCCCCGGCAGGAGTCAATGGCTACACCTTC
>NA|TRBV27|TRBJ1-1|NA
CASSLVWGKTEAFF
TGTGCCAGCAGTTTAGTTTGGGGGAAAACTGAAGCTTTCTTT
>NA|TRBV10-2|TRBJ2-5|NA
CASSLQRGLQETQYF
TGCGCCAGCAGCCTCCAAAGGGGCCTCCAAGAGACCCAGTACTTC
>once|TRBV13|TRBJ2-2|NA
CASSPPAGYSTGELFF
TGTGCCAGCAGCCCACCTGCAGGGTATAGCACCGGGGAGCTGTTTTTT
>NA|TRBV6-5|TRBJ1-1|NA
CASSLPGRDTEAFF
TGTGCCAGCAGCTTACCGGGAAGAGACACTGAAGCTTTCTTT
>once|TRBV29-1|TRBJ1-1|NA
CSVAEGTAFF
TGCAGCGTTGCGGAGGGGACAGCTTTCTTT
>NA|TRBV10-3|TRBJ2-3|TRBD2
CAISMTTSGADRSQYF
TGTGCCATCAGTATGACGACTAGCGGAGCCGATCGGTCGCAGTATTTT
>NA|TRBV28|TRBJ2-1|TRBD1
CASSYPGQGAGEQFF
TGTGCCAGCAGTTACCCGGGACAGGGGGCCGGGGAGCAGTTCTTC
>few|TRBV10-3|TRBJ2-1|NA
CAIIRNSSEQFF
TGTGCCATCATAAGGAATTCGTCTGAGCAGTTCTTC
>NA|TRBV2|TRBJ1-2|NA
CASSGTAQRGYTF
TGTGCCAGCAGTGGAACAGCGCAGCGGGGCTACACCTTC
>NA|TRBV30|TRBJ1-4|NA
CAWSPGREKLFF
TGTGCCTGGTCGCCCGGGAGGGAAAAACTGTTTTTT
>NA|TRBV25-1|TRBJ2-5|NA
CASSVVRVGETQYF
TGTGCCAGCAGTGTGGTTCGGGTGGGGGAGACCCAGTACTTC
>NA|TRBV6-6|TRBJ1-5|NA
CASSQTPPGGNQPQHF
TGTGCCAGCAGTCAGACCCCTCCCGGGGGCAATCAGCCCCAGCATTTT
>NA|TRBV29-1|TRBJ1-5|TRBD1
CSVARGSNQPQHF
TGCAGCGTTGCCAGGGGGAGCAATCAGCCCCAGCATTTT
>NA|TRBV4-1|TRBJ1-4|NA
CASSPQSHSRGEGKLFF
TGCGCCAGCAGCCCGCAAAGTCACTCCCGAGGGGAGGGAAAACTGTTTTTT
>NA|TRBV6-5|TRBJ2-1|NA
CASHPGSYNEQFF
TGTGCCAGCCACCCGGGCTCCTACAATGAGCAGTTCTTC
>NA|TRBV11-2|TRBJ2-3|TRBD2
CASSFAGGDVTDTQYF
TGTGCCAGCAGCTTCGCCGGGGGGGATGTCACAGATACGCAGTATTTT
>NA|TRBV10-1|TRBJ1-1|NA
CASSAGRNTEAFF
TGCGCCAGCAGTGCGGGGAGGAACACTGAAGCTTTCTTT
>few|TRBV9|TRBJ2-4|NA
CASSPQTDQNIQYF
TGTGCCAGCAGCCCACAGACAGACCAAAACATTCAGTACTTC
>NA|TRBV29-1|TRBJ2-5|NA
CSVYGRDIQETQYF
TGCAGCGTTTACGGCCGGGACATACAAGAGACCCAGTACTTC
>NA|TRBV27|TRBJ1-5|NA
CASSLSLGIQPQHF
TGTGCCAGCAGTTTATCGCTGGGGATCCAGCCCCAGCATTTT
>NA|TRBV2|TRBJ1-5|TRBD1
CASTLKPGGSNQPQHF
TGTGCCAGCACTCTCAAGCCAGGGGGCAGTAATCAGCCCCAGCATTTT
>few|TRBV29-1|TRBJ1-4|NA
CSVVAGRGEKLFF
TGCAGCGTTGTTGCGGGGCGCGGTGAAAAACTGTTTTTT
>once|TRBV19|TRBJ2-3|TRBD1
CASRGTGNTDTQYF
TGTGCCAGTAGGGGGACAGGGAACACAGATACGCAGTATTTT
>NA|TRBV29-1|TRBJ1-5|NA
CSVERGSGNIGNQPQHF
TGCAGCGTTGAAAGAGGTTCAGGCAATATAGGCAATCAGCCCCAGCATTTT
>NA|TRBV29-1|TRBJ1-2|NA
CSVEDWEAYGYTF
TGCAGCGTAGAAGACTGGGAGGCCTATGGCTACACCTTC
>NA|TRBV7-9|TRBJ2-5|TRBD1
CASSEVVGQGAEETQYF
TGTGCCAGCAGTGAGGTTGTGGGACAGGGGGCCGAAGAGACCCAGTACTTC
>NA|TRBV7-9|TRBJ2-3|NA
CASSLGPDTDTQYF
TGTGCCAGCAGCTTAGGTCCGGATACAGATACGCAGTATTTT
>NA|TRBV5-1|TRBJ2-7|NA
CASSSQNYEQYF
TGCGCCAGCAGCTCACAGAACTACGAGCAGTACTTC
>NA|TRBV9|TRBJ2-2|NA
CASSVNTGELFF
TGTGCCAGCAGCGTGAACACCGGGGAGCTGTTTTTT
>NA|TRBV29-1|TRBJ2-7|NA
CSVEGTNSYEQYF
TGCAGCGTTGAAGGTACGAACTCCTACGAGCAGTACTTC
>NA|TRBV12-5|TRBJ2-5|TRBD1
CASGTNTGTGGSETQYF
TGTGCTAGTGGGACGAATACCGGGACAGGGGGGTCAGAGACCCAGTACTTC
>NA|TRBV29-1|TRBJ2-1|NA
CSVELGVGHNEQFF
TGCAGCGTTGAATTGGGTGTTGGCCACAATGAGCAGTTCTTC
>NA|TRBV29-1|TRBJ2-2|NA
CSGFGVGTGELFF
TGCAGCGGCTTCGGGGTGGGCACCGGGGAGCTGTTTTTT
>NA|TRBV30|TRBJ2-1|NA
CAWTYRQFSNEQFF
TGTGCCTGGACCTACCGCCAGTTTAGCAATGAGCAGTTCTTC
>NA|TRBV4-1|TRBJ1-5|TRBD1
CASSLTTGGGQPQHF
TGCGCCAGCAGCCTAACCACAGGGGGTGGTCAGCCCCAGCATTTT
>once|TRBV7-9|TRBJ2-5|NA
CASSGEAGTEVTQYF
TGTGCCAGCAGCGGGGAGGCCGGGACAGAAGTGACCCAGTACTTC
>NA|TRBV5-6|TRBJ1-1|TRBD1
CASSLSEGAGFTEAFF
TGTGCCAGCAGCTTGTCGGAGGGGGCTGGTTTCACTGAAGCTTTCTTT
>NA|TRBV4-2|TRBJ2-5|NA
CASSHLGSGETQYF
TGTGCCAGCAGCCACCTAGGGTCCGGGGAGACCCAGTACTTC